This entry describes one TCR beta chain. Recent acute infections and vaccinations were absent in the healthy HIV-negative adult donors. Every donor was a Caucasian adult from Nashville, Tennessee. Trimming removed 6 bases at V and 5 bases at J, with 16 bases between. Germline CDR1 is SGHAT and CDR2 is FQNNGV. CDR3 length: 15 amino acids. This entry is derived from a study of shared clonotypes between healthy human individuals. Across the whole study: A donor's plate count was three for CD4 naive and three for CD4 memory; CD8 naive had two and CD8 memory one.

The data were produced by immunoSEQ multiplex PCR, yet TCRdb's version contains in-frame clones alone and is incomplete. The data show 170,000 or so clones, approximately 61% seen once. The J gene is TRBJ2-2, the V gene TRBV11-2; TRBD2 might be the D (5 bases). The source is a man younger than 45 in good health. The sample was memory CD4+ T cells sorted from blood. Subset indicated: CD45RA-negative fraction. The CDR3 nucleotides read TGTGCCAGCAGACCCCTCCGGCTAGCAACCGGGGAGCTGTTTTTT. Translating it yields CASRPLRLATGELFF.